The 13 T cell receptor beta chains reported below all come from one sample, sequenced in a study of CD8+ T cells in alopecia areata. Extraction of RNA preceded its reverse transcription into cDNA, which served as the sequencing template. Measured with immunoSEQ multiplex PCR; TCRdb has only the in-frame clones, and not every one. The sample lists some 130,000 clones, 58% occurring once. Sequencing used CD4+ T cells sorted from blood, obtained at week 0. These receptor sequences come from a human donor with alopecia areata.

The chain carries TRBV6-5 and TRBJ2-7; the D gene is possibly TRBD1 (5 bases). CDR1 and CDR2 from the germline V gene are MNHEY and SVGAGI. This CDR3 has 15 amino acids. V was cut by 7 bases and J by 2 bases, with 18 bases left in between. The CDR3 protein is CASTLDRTRTYEQYF. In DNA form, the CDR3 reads TGTGCCAGCACCCTAGATAGGACACGGACCTACGAGCAGTACTTC.

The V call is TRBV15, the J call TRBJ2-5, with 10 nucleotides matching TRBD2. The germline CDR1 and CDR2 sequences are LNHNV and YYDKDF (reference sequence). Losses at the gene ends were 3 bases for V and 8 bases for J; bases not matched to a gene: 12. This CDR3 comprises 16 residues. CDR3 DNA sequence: TGTGCCACCAGCAGTGTAGCGGGGGGCCTGGTAGGAACCCAGTACTTC. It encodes CATSSVAGGLVGTQYF. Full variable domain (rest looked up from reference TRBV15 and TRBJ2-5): DAMVIQNPRYQVTQFGKPVTLSCSQTLNHNVMYWYQQKSSQAPKLLFHYYDKDFNNEADTPDNFQSRRPNTSFCFLDIRSPGLGDTAMYLCATSSVAGGLVGTQYFGPGTRLLVL.

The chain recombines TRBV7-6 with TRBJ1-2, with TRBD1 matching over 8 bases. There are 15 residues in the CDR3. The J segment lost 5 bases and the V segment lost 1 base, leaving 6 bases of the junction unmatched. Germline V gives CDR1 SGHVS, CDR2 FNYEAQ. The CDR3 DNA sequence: TGTGCCAGCAGCTTAGGGACAGGGAGTGGGTATGGCTACACCTTC. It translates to CASSLGTGSGYGYTF.

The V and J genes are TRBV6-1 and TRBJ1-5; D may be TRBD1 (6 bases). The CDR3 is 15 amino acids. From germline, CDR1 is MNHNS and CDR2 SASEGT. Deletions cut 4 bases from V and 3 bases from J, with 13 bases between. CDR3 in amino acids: CASSVLQGPNQPQHF. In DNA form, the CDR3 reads TGTGCCAGCAGTGTCCTACAGGGTCCCAATCAGCCCCAGCATTTT.

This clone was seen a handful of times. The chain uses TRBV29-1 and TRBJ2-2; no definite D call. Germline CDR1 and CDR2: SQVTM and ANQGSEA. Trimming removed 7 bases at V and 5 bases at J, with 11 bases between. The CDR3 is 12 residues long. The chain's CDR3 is CSGTELTGELFF. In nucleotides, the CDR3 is TGCAGCGGTACAGAGTTGACCGGGGAGCTGTTTTTT.

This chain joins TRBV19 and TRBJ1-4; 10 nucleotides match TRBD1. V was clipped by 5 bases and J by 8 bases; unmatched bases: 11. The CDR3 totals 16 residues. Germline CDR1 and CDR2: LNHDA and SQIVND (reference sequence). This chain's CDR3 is CASSSLRQGAREKLFF. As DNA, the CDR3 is TGTGCCAGTAGTTCCCTGCGACAGGGGGCTCGAGAAAAACTGTTTTTT.

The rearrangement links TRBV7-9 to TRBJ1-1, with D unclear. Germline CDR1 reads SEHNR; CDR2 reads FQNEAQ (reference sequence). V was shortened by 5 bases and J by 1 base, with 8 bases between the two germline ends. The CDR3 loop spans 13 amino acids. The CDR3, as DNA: TGTGCCAGCAGCCGCGAGTCGAACACTGAAGCTTTCTTT. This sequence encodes CASSRESNTEAFF.

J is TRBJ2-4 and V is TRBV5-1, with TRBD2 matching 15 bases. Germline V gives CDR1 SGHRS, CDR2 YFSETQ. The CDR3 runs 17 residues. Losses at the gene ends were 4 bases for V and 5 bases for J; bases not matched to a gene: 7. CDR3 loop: CASSPQGLAGGENIQYF. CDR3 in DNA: TGCGCCAGCAGCCCCCAGGGACTAGCGGGGGGTGAAAACATTCAGTACTTC. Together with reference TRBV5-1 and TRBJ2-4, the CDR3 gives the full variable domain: KAGVTQTPRYLIKTRGQQVTLSCSPISGHRSVSWYQQTPGQGLQFLFEYFSETQRNKGNFPGRFSGRQFSNSRSEMNVSTLELGDSALYLCASSPQGLAGGENIQYFGAGTRLSVL.

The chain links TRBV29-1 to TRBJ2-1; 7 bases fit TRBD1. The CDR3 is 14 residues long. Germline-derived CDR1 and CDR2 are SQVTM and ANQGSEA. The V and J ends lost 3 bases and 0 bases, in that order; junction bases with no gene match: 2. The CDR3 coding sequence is TGCAGCGTTGACGGGGACAGCTCCTACAATGAGCAGTTCTTC. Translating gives CSVDGDSSYNEQFF.

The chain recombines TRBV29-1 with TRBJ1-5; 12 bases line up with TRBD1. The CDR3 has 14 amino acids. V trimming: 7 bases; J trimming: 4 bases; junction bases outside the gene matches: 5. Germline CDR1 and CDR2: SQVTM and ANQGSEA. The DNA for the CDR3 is TGCAGCGACGGGGGACAGGGGGCAAATCAGCCCCAGCATTTT. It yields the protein CSDGGQGANQPQHF.

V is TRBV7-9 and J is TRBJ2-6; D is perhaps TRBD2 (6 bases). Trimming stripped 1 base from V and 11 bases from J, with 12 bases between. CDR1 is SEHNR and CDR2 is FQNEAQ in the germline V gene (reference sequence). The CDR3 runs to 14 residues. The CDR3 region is CASSLVGGEDVLTF. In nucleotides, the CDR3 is TGTGCCAGCAGCTTAGTGGGCGGGGAAGACGTCCTGACTTTC.

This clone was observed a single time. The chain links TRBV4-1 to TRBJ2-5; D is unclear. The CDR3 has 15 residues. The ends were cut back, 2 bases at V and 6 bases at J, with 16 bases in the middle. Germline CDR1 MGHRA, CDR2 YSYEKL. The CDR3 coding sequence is TGCGCCAGCAGCCAATTCGCGGTAGGGCGGAAGACCCAGTACTTC. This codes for CASSQFAVGRKTQYF.

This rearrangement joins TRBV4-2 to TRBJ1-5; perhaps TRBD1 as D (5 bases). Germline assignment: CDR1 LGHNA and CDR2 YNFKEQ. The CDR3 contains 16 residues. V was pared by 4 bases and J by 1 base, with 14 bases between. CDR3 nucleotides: TGTGCCAGCAGCCTTGGACGAGGGGACAGCAATCAGCCCCAGCATTTT. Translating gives CASSLGRGDSNQPQHF.